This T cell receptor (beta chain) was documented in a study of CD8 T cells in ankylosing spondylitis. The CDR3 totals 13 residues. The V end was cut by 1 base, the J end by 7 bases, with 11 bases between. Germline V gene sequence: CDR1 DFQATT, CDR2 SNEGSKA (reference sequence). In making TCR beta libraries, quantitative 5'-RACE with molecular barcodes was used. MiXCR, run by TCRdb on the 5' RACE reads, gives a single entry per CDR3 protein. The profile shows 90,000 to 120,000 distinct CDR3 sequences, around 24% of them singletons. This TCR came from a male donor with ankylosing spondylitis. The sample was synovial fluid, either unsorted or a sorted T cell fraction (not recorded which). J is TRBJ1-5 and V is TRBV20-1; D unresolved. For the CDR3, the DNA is TGCAGTGCTAGAGGCGAGGCTTCGCAGCCCCAGCATTTT. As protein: CSARGEASQPQHF.